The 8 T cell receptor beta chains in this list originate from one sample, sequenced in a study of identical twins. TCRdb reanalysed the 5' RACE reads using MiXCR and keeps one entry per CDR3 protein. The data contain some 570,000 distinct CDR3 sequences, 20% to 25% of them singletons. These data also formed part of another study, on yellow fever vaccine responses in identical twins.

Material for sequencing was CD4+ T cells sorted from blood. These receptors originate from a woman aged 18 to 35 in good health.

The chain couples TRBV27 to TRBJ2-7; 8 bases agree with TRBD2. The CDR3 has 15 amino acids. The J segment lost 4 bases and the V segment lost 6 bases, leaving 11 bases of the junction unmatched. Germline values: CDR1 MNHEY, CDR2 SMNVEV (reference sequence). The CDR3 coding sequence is TGTGCCAGCAGGCGCCGGGGTACTAGCGGTTACGAGCAGTACTTC. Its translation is CASRRRGTSGYEQYF.

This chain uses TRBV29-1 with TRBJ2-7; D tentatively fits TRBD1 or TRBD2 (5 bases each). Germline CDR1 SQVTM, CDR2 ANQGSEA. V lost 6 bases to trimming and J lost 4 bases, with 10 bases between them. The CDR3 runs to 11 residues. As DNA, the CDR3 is TGCAGCGTGGGGGACGGTTACGAGCAGTACTTC. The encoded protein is CSVGDGYEQYF.

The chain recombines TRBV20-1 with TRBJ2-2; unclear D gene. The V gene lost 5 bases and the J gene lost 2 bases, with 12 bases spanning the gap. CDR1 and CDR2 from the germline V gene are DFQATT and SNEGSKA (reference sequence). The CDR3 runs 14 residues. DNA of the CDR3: TGCAGTGCTTCGAGATCCGTAAACACCGGGGAGCTGTTTTTT. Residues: CSASRSVNTGELFF.

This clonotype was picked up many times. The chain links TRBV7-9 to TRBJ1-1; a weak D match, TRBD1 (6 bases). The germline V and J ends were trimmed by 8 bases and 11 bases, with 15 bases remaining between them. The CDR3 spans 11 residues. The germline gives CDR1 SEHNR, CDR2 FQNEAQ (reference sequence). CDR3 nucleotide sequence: TGTGCCAGCGGGGGCGGTATGCAGGCTTTCTTT. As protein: CASGGGMQAFF.

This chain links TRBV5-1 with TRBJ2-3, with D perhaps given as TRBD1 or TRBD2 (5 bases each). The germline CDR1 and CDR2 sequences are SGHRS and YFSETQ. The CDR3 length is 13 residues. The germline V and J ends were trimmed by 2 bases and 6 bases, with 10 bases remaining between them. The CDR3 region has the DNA TGCGCCAGCAGCTTCGAGGGGCCCGATACGCAGTATTTT. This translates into CASSFEGPDTQYF. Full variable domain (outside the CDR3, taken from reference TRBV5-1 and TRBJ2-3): KAGVTQTPRYLIKTRGQQVTLSCSPISGHRSVSWYQQTPGQGLQFLFEYFSETQRNKGNFPGRFSGRQFSNSRSEMNVSTLELGDSALYLCASSFEGPDTQYFGPGTRLTVL.

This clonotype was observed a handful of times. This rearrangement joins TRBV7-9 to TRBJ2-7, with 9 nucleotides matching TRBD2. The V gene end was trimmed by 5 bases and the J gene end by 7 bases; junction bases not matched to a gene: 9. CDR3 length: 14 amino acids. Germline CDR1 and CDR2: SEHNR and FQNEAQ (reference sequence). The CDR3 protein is CASSHPREGGEQYF. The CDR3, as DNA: TGTGCCAGCAGCCACCCGCGGGAGGGAGGAGAGCAGTACTTC.

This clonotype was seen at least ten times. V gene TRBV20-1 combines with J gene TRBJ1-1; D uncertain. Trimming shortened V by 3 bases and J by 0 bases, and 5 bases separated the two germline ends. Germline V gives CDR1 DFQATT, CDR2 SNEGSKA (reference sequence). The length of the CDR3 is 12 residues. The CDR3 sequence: CSARRMNTEAFF. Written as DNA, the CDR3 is TGCAGTGCTAGGAGGATGAACACTGAAGCTTTCTTT.

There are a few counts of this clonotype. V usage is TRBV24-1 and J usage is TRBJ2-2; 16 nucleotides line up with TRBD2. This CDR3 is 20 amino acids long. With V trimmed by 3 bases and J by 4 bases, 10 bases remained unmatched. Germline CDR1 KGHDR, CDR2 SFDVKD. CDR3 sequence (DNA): TGTGCCACCAGTGATCCGGAAGGGACTAGCGGGAGGGCCCTCACCGGGGAGCTGTTTTTT. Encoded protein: CATSDPEGTSGRALTGELFF.